This T cell receptor beta chain was sequenced for a study of T cells in women clearing cervical HPV infection. Only in-frame clones appear in the TCRdb table, and some are missing; sequencing was by immunoSEQ multiplex PCR. With under 45,000 clones in the sample, the ten largest clones hold about 5.8%. To note about this clone: The read falls 3 residues short of the CDR3 end, and the missing part is taken from the germline J gene.

The CDR3 totals 13 residues. CDR1 and CDR2 (germline): LNHDA, SQIVND (reference sequence). The chain links TRBV19 to TRBJ2-3; 9 bases align to TRBD1. The sample taken for sequencing was blood buffy coat. This TCR was sampled from a woman aged 18-70 years with a cervical HPV16 infection that either progressed to CIN3+ or cleared (not recorded which). Incomplete CDR3 DNA: TGTGCCACTGGACAGGGGATGCGTCAGCCG. This gives the protein CATGQGMRQP. The full CDR3 protein is CATGQGMRQPQYF.